This note documents a single T cell receptor (beta chain) sequence. TCRdb keeps only in-frame clones here, not all; method: immunoSEQ multiplex PCR. This repertoire shows roughly 40,000 clones, roughly 90% found once; its top ten account for about 0.45%. The sample comes from a study of T cell changes during pregnancy in multiple sclerosis. The CDR3 runs 17 residues. Unmatched junction bases numbered 10, after V lost 6 bases and J lost 6 bases. The germline V gene encodes CDR1 MNHEY and CDR2 SMNVEV (reference sequence). The TCR comes from a female donor with multiple sclerosis, enrolled in a pregnancy study. This sequence joins TRBV27 and TRBJ1-6; 11 bases are shared with TRBD1. Sequences were derived from CD4+ T cells from peripheral blood mononuclear cells, sampled in the third trimester of pregnancy. The CDR3 reads CASRTTTGTGGNSPLHF. The CDR3 coding sequence is TGTGCCAGCAGGACTACTACCGGGACAGGGGGTAATTCACCCCTCCACTTT.